Described below is a single T cell receptor beta chain sequence and its context. Its antigen is still unknown. This entry is derived from a study of OX40 agonist ivuxolimab in advanced cancers. Study summary: Patients were given ivuxolimab, an antibody that agonizes OX40 (CD134). The eligibility criteria allowed prior anti-PD-1, anti-PD-L1 or anti-CTLA-4 therapy, and 40% had some.

Here immunoSEQ multiplex PCR was the method, and the copy in TCRdb shows in-frame clones only, minus some. Counted here are some 74,000 clones, more than 75% occurring once; the ten biggest clones make up about 1%. Study outcomes and limitations: Doses of 0.1 to 3.0 mg/kg were accompanied by clonal expansion of CD4+ and CD8+ blood T cells by week 6. On average, a greater number of expanded clones characterised CD8+ T cells relative to CD4+.

CDR1 MDHEN and CDR2 SYDVKM come from the germline V gene. V lost 4 bases and J lost 12; bases outside the gene matches: 4. The length of the CDR3 is 12 residues. V and J are TRBV28 and TRBJ2-5; TRBD2 matches 11 bases. The input for sequencing was CD4+ or CD8+ T cells sorted from blood, taken in a trial of the OX40 agonist ivuxolimab. The sequence was collected from an adult with an advanced solid tumor such as melanoma, head and neck, liver or kidney cancer. Written as DNA, the CDR3 is TGTGCCAGCAGTTCTTCTAGCGGGAGGAAGTACTTC. Translation gives CASSSSSGRKYF. The full variable domain, completed using reference TRBV28 and TRBJ2-5, is DVKVTQSSRYLVKRTGEKVFLECVQDMDHENMFWYRQDPGLGLRLIYFSYDVKMKEKGDIPEGYSVSREKKERFSLILESASTNQTSMYLCASSSSSGRKYFGPGTRLLVL.